One and the same sample provided the 10 T cell receptor beta chains below, sequenced in a study of response to subunit inactivated influenza vaccine. MiXCR, run by TCRdb on the RT-PCR reads, gives a single entry per CDR3 protein. Of 600,000 to 700,000 distinct CDR3 sequences in the sample, 14% were seen once. The specimen comprised PBMCs from blood, sampled 14 to 15 days before vaccination. These TCRs come from a man aged 50-60 years who received an inactivated influenza vaccine.

This clonotype was seen more than once but under ten times. This chain joins TRBV29-1 and TRBJ2-7, with 7 bases lining up with TRBD1. CDR1 SQVTM and CDR2 ANQGSEA come from the germline V gene. Germline trimming cut 4 bases from V and 3 bases from J; bases unmatched to any gene: 6. This CDR3 is 13 amino acids long. CDR3 in amino acids: CSVARGYDYEQYF. The CDR3 DNA is TGCAGCGTTGCCAGGGGGTATGACTACGAGCAGTACTTC.

In this sample, this clonotype turned up a few times. The V call is TRBV12-3 or TRBV12-4, the J call TRBJ2-7; no firm D call. The germline V and J ends were trimmed by 2 bases and 4 bases, with 6 bases remaining between them. This CDR3 contains 12 residues. The CDR3 here is CASSLWRYEQYF. The CDR3 DNA sequence: TGTGCCAGCAGTTTATGGCGTTACGAGCAGTACTTC.

This clonotype occurred a few times. The V call is TRBV24-1, the J call TRBJ2-4, with 11 bases lining up with TRBD1. From germline, CDR1 is KGHDR and CDR2 SFDVKD. The CDR3 extends over 17 amino acids. V trimming: 5 bases; J trimming: 5 bases; junction bases outside the gene matches: 10. The CDR3 sequence: CATSGVSGQGGENIQYF. The CDR3 DNA follows: TGTGCCACCAGTGGGGTATCGGGACAGGGGGGAGAAAACATTCAGTACTTC.

This clonotype was picked up many times. The chain couples TRBV6-1 to TRBJ1-5; D is uncertain. The V gene lost 8 bases and the J gene lost 2 bases, with 13 bases spanning the gap. The germline gives CDR1 MNHNS, CDR2 SASEGT. The CDR3 is 14 amino acids. The CDR3 here is CASSAGDGNQPQHF. CDR3 DNA: TGTGCCAGCTCGGCAGGAGATGGCAATCAGCCCCAGCATTTT.

V usage is TRBV5-4 and J usage is TRBJ2-3, with TRBD2 matching over 7 bases. Unmatched junction bases numbered 14, after V lost 4 bases and J lost 6 bases. The CDR3 has 16 amino acids. Germline lookup yields CDR1 SGHNT and CDR2 YYREEE (reference sequence). Here the CDR3 reads CASSGTGTIGTDTQYF. DNA of the CDR3: TGTGCCAGCAGCGGTACCGGGACTATAGGGACCGATACGCAGTATTTT.

The chain carries TRBV12-3 or TRBV12-4 and TRBJ2-7; the D is unclear. Trimming left V 3 bases short and J 4 bases short, with 13 bases between. This CDR3 comprises 14 residues. The CDR3 DNA sequence: TGTGCCAGCAGTTTTCCCCCCAGGCATTACGAGCAGTACTTC. Encoded protein: CASSFPPRHYEQYF.

This chain links TRBV7-2 with TRBJ2-3, with no clear D. CDR3 length: 13 amino acids. With 3 bases removed from V and 4 bases from J, the gap between germline ends came to 8 bases. Germline V gene sequence: CDR1 SGHTA, CDR2 FQGNSA. In DNA, the CDR3 is TGTGCCAGCAGCTTTTCAAAACCAGATACGCAGTATTTT. It encodes CASSFSKPDTQYF.

CDR3 sequence (DNA): TGCGCCAGCAGCTCTGGGATTGACCGTAACTATGGCTACACCTTC. Its translation is CASSSGIDRNYGYTF. The chain carries TRBV5-1 and TRBJ1-2; D not resolved. The CDR3 runs 15 residues. The germline gives CDR1 SGHRS, CDR2 YFSETQ. Trimming stripped 3 bases from V and 1 base from J, with 13 bases between.

This clonotype was seen a handful of times. This chain uses TRBV7-8 with TRBJ2-1; 10 bases fit TRBD2. The CDR3 runs to 13 residues. V dropped 3 bases and J dropped 7; count of bases not matched to a gene: 0. Germline CDR1 reads SGHVS; CDR2 reads FQNEAQ. In nucleotides, the CDR3 is TGTGCCAGCAGCTTTAGCGGGAGGAATGAGCAGTTCTTC. Encoded protein: CASSFSGRNEQFF. Full variable domain (remainder filled in from reference TRBV7-8 and TRBJ2-1): GAGVSQSPRYKVAKRGQDVALRCDPISGHVSLFWYQQALGQGPEFLTYFQNEAQLDKSGLPSDRFFAERPEGSVSTLKIQRTQQEDSAVYLCASSFSGRNEQFFGPGTRLTVL.

This clonotype was counted between two and nine times. This chain links TRBV6-2 or TRBV6-3 with TRBJ2-6, with D unresolved. The CDR3 loop spans 18 amino acids. The V and J ends lost 7 bases and 0 bases respectively, with 19 bases between them. The germline V gene encodes CDR1 MNHEY and CDR2 SVGEGT. CDR3 DNA: TGTGCCAGCACCTTACAAGGCCGACTGAGCTCTGGGGCCAACGTCCTGACTTTC. Translating gives CASTLQGRLSSGANVLTF.